Listed below are T cell receptor beta chains from one sample, sequenced in a study of T cells in Graves' hyperthyroidism and ophthalmopathy. TCRdb analysed the multiplex PCR reads with MiXCR anew, one entry per CDR3 protein. In the table there are some 550,000 distinct CDR3 sequences, 15% to 20% of which are singletons. The sample taken for sequencing was blood. Source of these receptors: a woman aged 40 to 50 with Graves' ophthalmopathy. Each CDR3 is given with its conserved first and last residue. Each record gives: D gene, V gene, clone size, J gene, CDR3 DNA, CDR3 protein. A D gene is named only where the DNA matches it firmly. The size of a clone is reported for some rows only, either as once, few or many, or as a class for expanded clones.

NA	TRBV3-1	NA	TRBJ2-2	TGTGCCAGCAGCCTGCAGGCGACCGGGGAGCTGTTTTTT	CASSLQATGELFF
NA	TRBV12-3/TRBV12-4	many	TRBJ2-1	TGTGCCAGCAGTTTCCGGCCCCAATCCTACAATGAGCAGTTCTTC	CASSFRPQSYNEQFF
NA	TRBV6-5	few	TRBJ1-6	TGTGCCAGCAGTTACTCGGACAGCTATAATTCACCCCTCCACTTT	CASSYSDSYNSPLHF
NA	TRBV6-4	few	TRBJ1-6	TGTGCCAGCAGTGAAAAGAGTCAGGAGAGCGGTTCACCCCTCCACTTT	CASSEKSQESGSPLHF
TRBD2	TRBV12-3/TRBV12-4	many	TRBJ2-5	TGTGCCAGCAGTTTAGGGGGTAGCGGGGGGGAAGAGACCCAGTACTTC	CASSLGGSGGEETQYF
TRBD1	TRBV2	NA	TRBJ1-5	TGTGCCAGCGGCCGGGACAGGGGGTTATTTTGGCCCCAGCATTTT	CASGRDRGLFWPQHF
NA	TRBV20-1	many	TRBJ2-3	TGCAGTGCAACCCAGCTGGGCGATACGCAGTATTTT	CSATQLGDTQYF
TRBD1	TRBV20-1	few	TRBJ1-5	TGCAGTGCTAGAGTGCCAGGGGGTCCTAATCAGCCCCAGCATTTT	CSARVPGGPNQPQHF
NA	TRBV18	few	TRBJ1-6	TGTGCCAGCTCCAGGGTGAACTCACCCCTCCACTTT	CASSRVNSPLHF
NA	TRBV6-1	many	TRBJ2-7	TGTGCCAGCAGCGATGGTAATTCCTACGAGCAGTACTTC	CASSDGNSYEQYF
TRBD2	TRBV7-3	many	TRBJ2-3	TGTGCCAGCAGCTTGACTAGCGGAACTAGCACAGATACGCAGTATTTT	CASSLTSGTSTDTQYF
NA	TRBV7-9	NA	TRBJ1-1	TGTGCCAGCAGCTTAGGGGACACCAAGAACACTGAAGCTTTCTTT	CASSLGDTKNTEAFF
NA	TRBV5-1	NA	TRBJ2-2	TGCGCCAGCAGCTTGGCCGGAGACAGAGATAGCGGGGAGCTGTTTTTT	CASSLAGDRDSGELFF
NA	TRBV27	many	TRBJ1-1	TGTGCCAGCAGGGGGACGGCGAACACTGAAGCTTTCTTT	CASRGTANTEAFF
TRBD2	TRBV7-6	few	TRBJ2-3	TGTGCCAGCAGCCCCCGAAGTAGCGGGAGTACAGATACGCAGTATTTT	CASSPRSSGSTDTQYF
TRBD2	TRBV7-8	few	TRBJ2-7	TGTGCCAGCAGCTTGTCAGCGGGAGGGGTTTTCTCCTACGAGCAGTACTTC	CASSLSAGGVFSYEQYF
NA	TRBV5-8	NA	TRBJ1-2	TGTGCCAGCATCGGGGCCGACTATGGCTACACCTTC	CASIGADYGYTF
NA	TRBV2	once	TRBJ1-5	TGTGCCAGCAGTGAAGCGCGGCAGGGGACTCAGCCCCAGCATTTT	CASSEARQGTQPQHF
TRBD2	TRBV18	many	TRBJ2-3	TGTGCCAGCTCACCACCTGGGACTAGCTGGGATACGCAGTATTTT	CASSPPGTSWDTQYF
NA	TRBV6-1	NA	TRBJ1-1	TGTGCCAGCAGTACCCTCTCGAACACTGAAGCTTTCTTT	CASSTLSNTEAFF
TRBD2	TRBV2	many	TRBJ2-1	TGTGCCAGCATTGGCCTAGCGGGAGTACAGGAGCAGTTCTTC	CASIGLAGVQEQFF
NA	TRBV10-3	many	TRBJ2-1	TGTGCCATCAGTGAGTCTGGCGGGACTTACAATGAGCAGTTCTTC	CAISESGGTYNEQFF
NA	TRBV20-1	many	TRBJ2-7	TGCAGTGCCACCTCGCCGTCCAGCGGACTCTACGAGCAGTACTTC	CSATSPSSGLYEQYF
NA	TRBV5-6	many	TRBJ2-7	TGTGCCAGCGAAGGTCAAAAACCCTACGAGCAGTACTTC	CASEGQKPYEQYF
NA	TRBV7-8	NA	TRBJ2-1	TGTGCCAGCAGCTTAGCGCCGCGGGGTCGCCACAATGAGCAGTTCTTC	CASSLAPRGRHNEQFF
NA	TRBV6-1	many	TRBJ2-1	TGTGCCAGCAGTGACGGGCAGGACTACTACAATGAGCAGTTCTTC	CASSDGQDYYNEQFF
TRBD1	TRBV2	many	TRBJ1-3	TGTGCCAGCAGGACCCAGACAGGGGGCAGTGGAAACACCATATATTTT	CASRTQTGGSGNTIYF